This TCR beta chain was recovered during a study of blood T cell repertoires in COVID-19. Here immunoSEQ multiplex PCR was the method, and the copy in TCRdb shows in-frame clones only, minus some. The profile covers about 100,000 clones, with over 75% appearing a single time and about 13% taken by the ten largest. The CDR3 runs to 16 residues. The J segment lost 9 bases and the V segment lost 5 bases, leaving 11 bases of the junction unmatched. Germline CDR1 reads SGHTA; CDR2 reads FQGNSA. The receptor was derived from a human donor in a cohort sampled during active COVID-19. Sequencing was carried out using peripheral blood. This chain joins TRBV7-2 and TRBJ2-1, with 12 bases matching TRBD2. DNA for the CDR3: TGTGCCAGCAGCCCCGGCCTAGCGGGAGGGCAGGGTGAGCAGTTCTTC. This sequence encodes CASSPGLAGGQGEQFF. Together with reference TRBV7-2 and TRBJ2-1, the CDR3 gives the full variable domain: GAGVSQSPSNKVTEKGKDVELRCDPISGHTALYWYRQSLGQGLEFLIYFQGNSAPDKSGLPSDRFSAERTGGSVSTLTIQRTQQEDSAVYLCASSPGLAGGQGEQFFGPGTRLTVL.